The TCR beta chain described here comes from a study of shared clonotypes between healthy human individuals. Broader study findings: For naive CD4 cells, roughly 5% of clonotypes were shared across a handful of donors. Generation probability values for non-shared clonotypes were lower than those for clonotypes shared by all four donors. Deeper or shallower sequencing was expected to change how clonotypes are shared among donors.

This clone was counted a few times. Its cognate antigen is unknown. The germline V and J ends were trimmed by 8 bases and 3 bases, with 10 bases remaining between them. The germline CDR1 and CDR2 sequences are SEHNR and FQNEAQ (reference sequence). There are 13 residues in the CDR3. As processed by the authors: Owing to the provision of junction-only sequences devoid of quality scores by immunoSEQ, filtering differed. Profiling relied on immunoSEQ multiplex PCR, and the TCRdb table lists in-frame clones only, not all of them. V and J calls and clone size are those listed in that table; D and trimming were worked out from the DNA. The top ten clones hold approximately 0.35% of a sample with about 2.4 million clones, 80% to 95% of them seen once.

Material for sequencing was naive CD4+ T cells from PBMCs. The subset denotes: CD45RA+ positively selected. V usage is TRBV7-9 and J usage is TRBJ2-2, with TRBD2 as a possible D gene (6 bases). The receptor was isolated from a man in his late teens or twenties in good health. Some clones in this sample may be carry-over from other donors' samples. Here the CDR3 DNA reads TGTGCCAGCCGCTGGGGGGACACCGGGGAGCTGTTTTTT. It codes for CASRWGDTGELFF.